This TCR beta chain was captured by sequencing in a study of blood T cell repertoires in COVID-19. Study-wide background: Acute and convalescent COVID-19 specimens originated in the United States, Italy and Spain. T cells, B-cell-depleted T cells, or PBMCs provided the cDNA or gDNA that served as material.

Seattle enrolled patients during active infection and tracked them longitudinally. In the original analysis: Estimates of nucleated cell counts were drawn from the amplification of reference gene primers. Here immunoSEQ multiplex PCR was the method, and the copy in TCRdb shows in-frame clones only, minus some. The DNA was the basis for D and trimming; V, J and clone size are from that table. Here the sample spans roughly 200,000 clones, roughly 82% being singletons. Sequenced: peripheral blood. The clonotype comes from a woman aged 60-70 years with COVID-19, enrolled during active disease.

The DNA of the CDR3 is TGTGCCAGCAGTTTAGGGTTAGCGGGGGGTTTGGCAGATACGCAGTATTTT. Protein: CASSLGLAGGLADTQYF. The gene calls are TRBV28 and TRBJ2-3, with 10 nucleotides matching TRBD2. V was clipped by 2 bases and J by 4 bases; unmatched bases: 9. CDR3 length: 17 residues. In germline, CDR1 is MDHEN, CDR2 SYDVKM.